The T cell receptor (beta chain) described here comes from a study of blood T cell repertoires in COVID-19. The repertoire was sequenced with immunoSEQ multiplex PCR; TCRdb's copy has only in-frame clones and lacks some. Of 150,000 to 200,000 clones listed, approximately 86% were seen once; the top ten hold 0.99%. There are 14 residues in the CDR3. Germline CDR1 is SNHLY and CDR2 is FYNNEI. Trimming took 7 bases from V and 5 from J; bases not matched to a gene: 4. The V call is TRBV2, the J call TRBJ1-6; 8 bases are shared with TRBD1. The source of this sequence is a young man with acute or convalescent COVID-19. The sequencing input was peripheral blood. The CDR3 spells CASTIQGDNSPLHF. CDR3 DNA: TGTGCCAGCACCATACAGGGGGATAATTCACCCCTCCACTTT.